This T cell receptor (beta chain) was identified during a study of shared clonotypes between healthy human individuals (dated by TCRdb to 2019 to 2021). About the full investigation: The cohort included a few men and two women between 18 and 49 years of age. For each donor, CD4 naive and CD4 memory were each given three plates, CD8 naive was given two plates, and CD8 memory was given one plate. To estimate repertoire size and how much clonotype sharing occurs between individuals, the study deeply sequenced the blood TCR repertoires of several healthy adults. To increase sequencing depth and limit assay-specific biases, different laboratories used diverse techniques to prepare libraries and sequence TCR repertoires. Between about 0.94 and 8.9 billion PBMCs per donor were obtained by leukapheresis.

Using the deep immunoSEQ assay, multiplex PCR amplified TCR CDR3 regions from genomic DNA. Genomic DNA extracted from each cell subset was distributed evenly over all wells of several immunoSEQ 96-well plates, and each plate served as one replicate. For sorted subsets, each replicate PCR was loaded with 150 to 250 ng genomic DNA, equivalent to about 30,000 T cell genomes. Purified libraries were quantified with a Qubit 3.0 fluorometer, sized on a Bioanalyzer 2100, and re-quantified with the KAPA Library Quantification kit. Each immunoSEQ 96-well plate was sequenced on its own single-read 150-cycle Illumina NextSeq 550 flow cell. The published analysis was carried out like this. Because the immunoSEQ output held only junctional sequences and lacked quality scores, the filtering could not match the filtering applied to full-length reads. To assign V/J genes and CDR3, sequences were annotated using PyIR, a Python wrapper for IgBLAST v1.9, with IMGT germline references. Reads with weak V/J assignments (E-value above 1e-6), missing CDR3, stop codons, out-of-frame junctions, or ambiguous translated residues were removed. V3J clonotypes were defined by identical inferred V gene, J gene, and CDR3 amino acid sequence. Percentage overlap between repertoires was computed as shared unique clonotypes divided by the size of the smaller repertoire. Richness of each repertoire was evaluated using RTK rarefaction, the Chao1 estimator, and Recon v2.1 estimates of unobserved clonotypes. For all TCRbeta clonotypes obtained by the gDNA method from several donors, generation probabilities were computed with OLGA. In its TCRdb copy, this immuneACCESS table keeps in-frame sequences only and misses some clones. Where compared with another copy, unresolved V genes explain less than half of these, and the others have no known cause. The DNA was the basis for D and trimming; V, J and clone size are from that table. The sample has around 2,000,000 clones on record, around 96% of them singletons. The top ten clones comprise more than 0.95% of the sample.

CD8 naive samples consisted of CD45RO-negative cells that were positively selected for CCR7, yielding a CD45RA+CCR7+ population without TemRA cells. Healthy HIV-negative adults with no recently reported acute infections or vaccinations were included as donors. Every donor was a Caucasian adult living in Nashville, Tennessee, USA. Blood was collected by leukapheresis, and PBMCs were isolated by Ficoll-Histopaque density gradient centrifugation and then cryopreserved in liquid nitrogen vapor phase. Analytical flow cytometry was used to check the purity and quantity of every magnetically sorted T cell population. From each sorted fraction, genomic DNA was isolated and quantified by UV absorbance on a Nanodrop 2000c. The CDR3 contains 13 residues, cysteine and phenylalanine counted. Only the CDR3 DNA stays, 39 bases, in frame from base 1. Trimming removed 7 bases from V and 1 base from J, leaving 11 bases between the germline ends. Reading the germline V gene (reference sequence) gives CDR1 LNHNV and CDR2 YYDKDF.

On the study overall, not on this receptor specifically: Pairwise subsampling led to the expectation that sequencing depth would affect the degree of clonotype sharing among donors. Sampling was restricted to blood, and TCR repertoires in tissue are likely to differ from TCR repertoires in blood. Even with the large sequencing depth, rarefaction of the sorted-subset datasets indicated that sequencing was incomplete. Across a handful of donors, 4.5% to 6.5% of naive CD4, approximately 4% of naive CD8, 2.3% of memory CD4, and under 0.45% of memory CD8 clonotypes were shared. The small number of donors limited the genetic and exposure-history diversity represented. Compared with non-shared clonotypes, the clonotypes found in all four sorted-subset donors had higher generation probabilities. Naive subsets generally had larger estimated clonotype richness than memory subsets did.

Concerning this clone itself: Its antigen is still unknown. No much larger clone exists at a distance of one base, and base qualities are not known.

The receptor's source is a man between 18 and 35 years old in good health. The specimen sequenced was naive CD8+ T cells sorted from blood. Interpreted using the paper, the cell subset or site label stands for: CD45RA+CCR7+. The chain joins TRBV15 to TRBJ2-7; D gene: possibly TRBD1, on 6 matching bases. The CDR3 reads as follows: CATTDRNSYEQYF. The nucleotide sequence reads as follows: TGTGCCACCACCGACAGGAATTCCTACGAGCAGTACTTC. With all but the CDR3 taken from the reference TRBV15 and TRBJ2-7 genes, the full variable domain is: DAMVIQNPRYQVTQFGKPVTLSCSQTLNHNVMYWYQQKSSQAPKLLFHYYDKDFNNEADTPDNFQSRRPNTSFCFLDIRSPGLGDTAMYLCATTDRNSYEQYFGPGTRLTVT.